A single sample is the source of the 21 T cell receptor beta chains below, sequenced in a study of OX40 agonist ivuxolimab in advanced cancers. Assay: immunoSEQ multiplex PCR; the TCRdb copy retains only in-frame clones and omits some. The sample shows approximately 82,000 clones, approximately 85% of them seen only once. Here the sequenced sample was CD4+ or CD8+ T cells sorted from blood, taken in a trial of the OX40 agonist ivuxolimab. These receptors originate from an adult with an advanced solid tumor such as melanoma, head and neck, liver or kidney cancer.

CDR3 sequence reads: CASGLATNGVQYF. DNA for the CDR3: TGTGCTAGTGGTTTGGCCACGAACGGAGTTCAGTACTTC. The chain combines TRBV12-5 with TRBJ2-4; D gene uncertain. The CDR3 has 13 amino acids. The germline V gene encodes CDR1 LGHNT and CDR2 FRNRAP. Trimming pared 1 base from V and 11 bases from J, leaving 12 bases between.

The rearrangement links TRBV7-2 to TRBJ2-1, with 10 bases that match TRBD2. Germline V gives CDR1 SGHTA, CDR2 FQGNSA. The CDR3 has 15 amino acids. V lost 3 bases to trimming and J lost 4 bases; unmatched junction nucleotides: 3. CDR3 in amino acids: CASSFSGGFYNEQFF. In DNA, the CDR3 is TGTGCCAGCAGCTTTAGCGGGGGGTTTTACAATGAGCAGTTCTTC.

The chain joins TRBV7-6 to TRBJ2-3; D is perhaps TRBD1 (6 bases). V dropped 5 bases and J dropped 5 bases, with 11 bases sitting between them. The CDR3 has 13 amino acids. From germline, CDR1 is SGHVS and CDR2 FNYEAQ. CDR3 nucleotides: TGTGCCAGCAGCGCTGGGGGCGTAGATACGCAGTATTTT. Amino acids: CASSAGGVDTQYF.

V gene TRBV15 combines with J gene TRBJ1-5; D is uncertain. Germline lookup yields CDR1 LNHNV and CDR2 YYDKDF (reference sequence). V lost 1 base and J lost 2, with 9 bases in between. This CDR3 comprises 15 residues. The CDR3 reads CATSRGLVGNQPQHF. The CDR3 region has the DNA TGTGCCACCAGCAGAGGTTTGGTAGGCAATCAGCCCCAGCATTTT.

The rearrangement links TRBV5-1 to TRBJ2-5, with D unresolved. The CDR3 length is 12 residues. V lost 7 bases and J lost 4, with 11 bases in between. Germline loops: CDR1 SGHRS, CDR2 YFSETQ. CDR3: CASGNLGETQYF. The CDR3 region has the DNA TGCGCCAGCGGCAACCTAGGAGAGACCCAGTACTTC.

The chain uses TRBV6-6 and TRBJ2-1; a weak D match, TRBD2 (7 bases). V was clipped by 2 bases and J by 6 bases, with 17 bases between them. CDR3 length equals 16 residues. The germline V gene encodes CDR1 MNHNY and CDR2 SVGAGI (reference sequence). The CDR3, as DNA: TGTGCCAGCAGTTACATGGGGGGGGGCGCTGGCAATGAGCAGTTCTTC. Translating gives CASSYMGGGAGNEQFF.

This chain joins TRBV28 and TRBJ1-1; 8 nucleotides align to TRBD1. The V and J ends lost 1 base and 4 bases, in that order; junction bases with no gene match: 5. The CDR3 totals 15 residues. From germline, CDR1 is MDHEN and CDR2 SYDVKM. CDR3 protein: CASSLYHRGSTEAFF. CDR3 in DNA: TGTGCCAGCAGTTTATACCACAGGGGGAGCACTGAAGCTTTCTTT.

V gene TRBV5-5 combines with J gene TRBJ1-2, with a possible D match to TRBD1 (6 bases). CDR3 length: 13 residues. CDR1 and CDR2 from the germline V gene are SGHKS and YYEKEE (reference sequence). Trimming removed 4 bases at V and 3 bases at J, with 10 bases between. In nucleotides, the CDR3 is TGTGCCAGCAGCAGGGGGGTCGACTATGGCTACACCTTC. The encoded protein is CASSRGVDYGYTF.

As concerns this clone: This same CDR3 is encoded by further DNA sequences in the sample. The rearrangement uses TRBV9 and TRBJ2-3; 7 positions agree with TRBD2. After removal of 2 bases from V and 2 bases from J, the junction contained 2 bases not matched to a gene. The CDR3 is 14 residues long. Germline V gene sequence: CDR1 SGDLS, CDR2 YYNGEE. The CDR3, as DNA: TGTGCCAGCAGCGTTGGGGGGGACACAGATACGCAGTATTTT. Protein sequence: CASSVGGDTDTQYF.

The rearrangement joins TRBV18 to TRBJ1-4, with 8 nucleotides matching TRBD1. The junction had 4 bases not matched to a gene; V was cut back by 3 bases and J by 7 bases. This CDR3 contains 14 residues. Germline CDR1 KGHSH, CDR2 LQKENI. The CDR3 nucleotides read TGTGCCAGCTCACCCGGGACAGGCAGTGAAAAACTGTTTTTT. Amino acid sequence: CASSPGTGSEKLFF.

J is TRBJ1-2 and V is TRBV6-5; D gene ambiguous. Looked up from germline, CDR1 is MNHEY and CDR2 is SVGAGI. The V and J ends lost 0 bases and 3 bases respectively, with 14 bases between them. The CDR3 is 16 residues long. The CDR3 protein is CASSYSHPFRDYGYTF. The DNA of the CDR3 is TGTGCCAGCAGTTACTCGCATCCTTTTAGGGACTATGGCTACACCTTC.

This clone was counted only a few times. The DNA for the CDR3 is TGTGCCACCAGCCTCGCGGGGGTTAATGAAAAACTGTTTTTT. Amino acid sequence: CATSLAGVNEKLFF. The chain is built from TRBV15 and TRBJ1-4; maybe TRBD1 (5 bases). Trimming pared 5 bases from V and 4 bases from J, leaving 11 bases between. Per the germline V gene, CDR1 is LNHNV and CDR2 is YYDKDF (reference sequence). CDR3 size: 14 residues. The variable domain in full, completed from reference TRBV15 and TRBJ1-4, reads DAMVIQNPRYQVTQFGKPVTLSCSQTLNHNVMYWYQQKSSQAPKLLFHYYDKDFNNEADTPDNFQSRRPNTSFCFLDIRSPGLGDTAMYLCATSLAGVNEKLFFGSGTQLSVL.

This clone was seen a single time. The rearrangement joins TRBV28 to TRBJ1-4; D not certain. CDR3 size: 16 residues. V lost 5 bases to trimming and J lost 0 bases, with 13 bases between them. The germline V gene encodes CDR1 MDHEN and CDR2 SYDVKM. The CDR3 DNA follows: TGTGCCAGCAGTGCAACATTTCCTGCAACTAATGAAAAACTGTTTTTT. It specifies CASSATFPATNEKLFF.

V and J are TRBV28 and TRBJ2-7; 7 bases line up with TRBD1. CDR3 size: 18 residues. CDR1 and CDR2 (germline): MDHEN, SYDVKM. V lost 5 bases, J lost 0 bases, and 16 bases stayed unmatched. The CDR3 sequence is CASSLVLTIRDSSYEQYF. The DNA of the CDR3 is TGTGCCAGCAGTCTCGTCCTCACAATCCGGGACAGCTCCTACGAGCAGTACTTC.

The chain carries TRBV7-2 and TRBJ2-2; 14 nucleotides match TRBD2. Germline V lookup: CDR1 SGHTA, CDR2 FQGNSA. The CDR3 length is 18 residues. Germline trimming cut 1 base from V and 6 bases from J; bases unmatched to any gene: 7. CDR3 sequence: CASSLVATSGGASGELFF. The CDR3, as DNA: TGTGCCAGCAGCTTAGTTGCGACTAGCGGGGGGGCGTCCGGGGAGCTGTTTTTT.

The chain combines TRBV28 with TRBJ1-4; 9 bases are shared with TRBD1. Trimming cost V 5 bases and J 10 bases; bases outside gene matches: 11. The CDR3 spans 15 residues. The germline V gene has CDR1 MDHEN and CDR2 SYDVKM. CDR3 in DNA: TGTGCCAGCAGTCCACCGGGACAGGGACCGGGAAAACTGTTTTTT. This gives the protein CASSPPGQGPGKLFF.

The chain is built from TRBV6-5 and TRBJ2-7; unclear D gene. V was clipped by 6 bases and J by 2 bases, with 14 bases between them. Germline CDR1 is MNHEY and CDR2 is SVGAGI. The CDR3 is made up of 14 amino acids. The CDR3 DNA reads as TGTGCCAGCAGCCACAACCGACTGGCCTACGAGCAGTACTTC. Translated, it gives CASSHNRLAYEQYF.

The V and J genes are TRBV5-5 and TRBJ2-2; D is unclear. The V end lost 0 bases, the J end lost 5 bases, and 11 bases lay between the germline ends. CDR3 length: 15 amino acids. The germline CDR1 and CDR2 sequences are SGHKS and YYEKEE (reference sequence). DNA of the CDR3: TGTGCCAGCAGCTTGGCCGGTGCGGCTACCGGGGAGCTGTTTTTT. Translated, it gives CASSLAGAATGELFF.

The CDR3 is CSVESYNTGELFF. The DNA of the CDR3 is TGCAGCGTGGAGTCGTATAACACCGGGGAGCTGTTTTTT. The rearrangement joins TRBV29-1 to TRBJ2-2; D remains unclear. The CDR3 spans 13 residues. CDR1 SQVTM and CDR2 ANQGSEA come from the germline V gene. Trimming cost V 6 bases and J 2 bases, with 10 bases left between them.

This chain links TRBV10-3 with TRBJ1-1, with 11 bases aligning to TRBD1. The germline V gene encodes CDR1 ENHRY and CDR2 SYGVKD. The V segment lost 4 bases and the J segment 5 bases; nucleotides outside the gene matches: 6. The length of the CDR3 is 15 residues. CDR3: CAISVRDRGETEAFF. DNA of the CDR3: TGTGCCATCAGTGTCCGGGACAGGGGGGAAACTGAAGCTTTCTTT.

The chain couples TRBV4-1 to TRBJ1-6; 10 bases are shared with TRBD1. CDR3 length: 17 residues. Trimming at V came to 2 bases and at J to 0 bases, leaving 1 base not matched to a gene. Germline lookup yields CDR1 MGHRA and CDR2 YSYEKL. CDR3 residues: CASSQRTGGSYNSPLHF. The CDR3, as DNA: TGCGCCAGCAGCCAAAGGACAGGGGGCTCCTATAATTCACCCCTCCACTTT.